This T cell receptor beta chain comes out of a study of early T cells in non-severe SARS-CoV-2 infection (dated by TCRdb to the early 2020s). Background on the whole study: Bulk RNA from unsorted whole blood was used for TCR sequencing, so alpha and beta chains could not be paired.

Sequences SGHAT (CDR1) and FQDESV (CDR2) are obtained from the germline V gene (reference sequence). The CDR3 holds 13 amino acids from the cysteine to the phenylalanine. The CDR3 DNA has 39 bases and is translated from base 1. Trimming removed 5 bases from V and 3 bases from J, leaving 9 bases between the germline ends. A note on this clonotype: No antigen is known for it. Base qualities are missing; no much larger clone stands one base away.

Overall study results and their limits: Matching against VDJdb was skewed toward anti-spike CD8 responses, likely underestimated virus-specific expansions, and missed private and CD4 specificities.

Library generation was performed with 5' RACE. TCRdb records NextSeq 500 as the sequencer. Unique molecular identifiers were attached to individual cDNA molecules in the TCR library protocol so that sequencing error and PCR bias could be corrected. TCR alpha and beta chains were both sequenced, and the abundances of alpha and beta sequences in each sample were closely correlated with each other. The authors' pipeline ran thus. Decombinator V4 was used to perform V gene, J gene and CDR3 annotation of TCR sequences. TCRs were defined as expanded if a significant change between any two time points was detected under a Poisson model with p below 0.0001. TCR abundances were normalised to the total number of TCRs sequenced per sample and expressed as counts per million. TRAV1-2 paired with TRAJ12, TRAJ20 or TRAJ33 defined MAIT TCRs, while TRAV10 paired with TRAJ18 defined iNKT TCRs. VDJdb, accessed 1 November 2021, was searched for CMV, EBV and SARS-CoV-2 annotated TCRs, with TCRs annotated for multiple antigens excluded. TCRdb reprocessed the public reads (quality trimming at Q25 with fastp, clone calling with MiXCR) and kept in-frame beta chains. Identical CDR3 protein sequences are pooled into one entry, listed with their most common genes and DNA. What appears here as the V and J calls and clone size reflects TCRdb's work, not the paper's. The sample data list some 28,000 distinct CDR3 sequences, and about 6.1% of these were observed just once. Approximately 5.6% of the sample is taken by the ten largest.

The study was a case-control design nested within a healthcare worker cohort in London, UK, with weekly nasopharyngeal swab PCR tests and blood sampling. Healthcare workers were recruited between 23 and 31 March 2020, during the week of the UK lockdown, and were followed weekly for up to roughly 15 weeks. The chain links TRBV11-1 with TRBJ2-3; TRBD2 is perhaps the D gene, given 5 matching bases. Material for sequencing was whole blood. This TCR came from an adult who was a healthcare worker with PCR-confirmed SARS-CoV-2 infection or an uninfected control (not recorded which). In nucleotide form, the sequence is TGTGCCAGCAGCGGAGAGCGGACAGATACGCAGTATTTT. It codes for CASSGERTDTQYF.